This T cell receptor beta chain is from a study of regulatory T cells in long-lasting Graves disease. The CDR3 consists of 15 residues. From germline, CDR1 is SEHNR and CDR2 FQNEAQ (reference sequence). The V gene lost 2 bases and the J gene lost 8 bases, with 15 bases spanning the gap. Assembly of TCR beta libraries relied on iRepertoire HTBI primers together with Arm-PCR of CDR3 regions. TCRdb recomputed calls from the multiplex PCR reads with MiXCR, one row per CDR3 protein. This table has hundreds of thousands of distinct CDR3 sequences, under 20% appearing once. This clonotype was seen repeatedly, ten times or more. Indicated time point: newly diagnosed GD, antithyroid drugs for less than 3 months. Following extraction of RNA from PBMCs, that RNA was used to make the TCR library. The data were also submitted as part of a second study, on T cells in Graves' hyperthyroidism and ophthalmopathy.

The chain carries TRBV7-9 and TRBJ1-4, with D perhaps matching TRBD1 (6 bases). The sequence derives from a woman aged 30 to 39 with Graves disease. Sequenced material: peripheral blood mononuclear cells (PBMCs), taken at new diagnosis, from a patient treated with antithyroid drugs. CDR3 DNA: TGTGCCAGCAGCTTATTGGACAGCCGGGACGAAAAACTGTTTTTT. Amino acids: CASSLLDSRDEKLFF.